This TCR beta chain was found in a study of blood T cells in healthy people across ages. Findings and caveats of the study: Unsorted PBMCs prevented conclusive naive versus antigen-experienced comparison.

A second about 7 to 12 cycle PCR used barcoded and J-beta primers. Every cDNA molecule bore a tag from a template-switch adaptor containing 12 random nucleotides. TCRdb re-called the 5' RACE reads with MiXCR, one entry per CDR3 protein. The table lists about 650,000 distinct CDR3 sequences, roughly 30% of them singletons, with 15% in the top ten. The CDR3 spans 15 residues. Germline CDR1 is SGHVS and CDR2 is FQNEAQ. The V segment lost 0 bases and the J segment 2 bases; nucleotides outside the gene matches: 1. With regard to this clonotype: Its antigen remains unidentified.

The specimen was blood. The chain combines TRBV7-8 with TRBJ1-5, with 7 bases lining up with TRBD1. The clonotype comes from a woman older than 75 in good health. The CDR3 loop is CASSLARGGNQPQHF. Written as DNA, the CDR3 is TGTGCCAGCAGCTTAGCCAGGGGGGGCAATCAGCCCCAGCATTTT.